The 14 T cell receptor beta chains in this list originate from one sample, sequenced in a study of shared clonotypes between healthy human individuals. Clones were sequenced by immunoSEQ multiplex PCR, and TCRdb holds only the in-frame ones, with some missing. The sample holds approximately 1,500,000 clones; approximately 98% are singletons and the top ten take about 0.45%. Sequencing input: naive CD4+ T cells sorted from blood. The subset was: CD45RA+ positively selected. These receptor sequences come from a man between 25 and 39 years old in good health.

In DNA, the CDR3 is TGTGCCAGCAGTGAATCCAGGGGGGGGACTGAAGCTTTCTTT. It translates to CASSESRGGTEAFF. The chain links TRBV2 to TRBJ1-1; 7 nucleotides line up with TRBD1. The V segment lost 2 bases and the J segment 5 bases; nucleotides outside the gene matches: 5. The V gene's germline CDR1 is SNHLY and CDR2 FYNNEI. The CDR3 covers 14 residues. The full variable domain, its missing parts supplied by reference TRBV2 and TRBJ1-1, is EPEVTQTPSHQVTQMGQEVILRCVPISNHLYFYWYRQILGQKVEFLVSFYNNEISEKSEIFDDQFSVERPDGSNFTLKIRSTKLEDSAMYFCASSESRGGTEAFFGQGTRLTVV.

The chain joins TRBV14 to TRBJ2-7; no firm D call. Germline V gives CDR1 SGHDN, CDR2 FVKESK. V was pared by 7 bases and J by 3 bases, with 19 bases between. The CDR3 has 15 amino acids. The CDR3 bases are TGTGCCAGCACGGTCGGTCCGGGTTCCTACTACGAGCAGTACTTC. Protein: CASTVGPGSYYEQYF.

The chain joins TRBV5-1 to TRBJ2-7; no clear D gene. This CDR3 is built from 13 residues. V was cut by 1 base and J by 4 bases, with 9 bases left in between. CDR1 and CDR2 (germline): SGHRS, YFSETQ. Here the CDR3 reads CASSLIQKYEQYF. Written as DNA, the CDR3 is TGCGCCAGCAGCTTGATTCAGAAATACGAGCAGTACTTC.

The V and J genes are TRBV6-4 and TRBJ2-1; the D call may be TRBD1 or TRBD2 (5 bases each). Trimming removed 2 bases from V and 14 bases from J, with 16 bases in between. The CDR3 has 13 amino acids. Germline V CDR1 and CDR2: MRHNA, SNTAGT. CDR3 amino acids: CASSDQMGTLEFF. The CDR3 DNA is TGTGCCAGCAGTGACCAAATGGGGACCTTGGAGTTCTTC.

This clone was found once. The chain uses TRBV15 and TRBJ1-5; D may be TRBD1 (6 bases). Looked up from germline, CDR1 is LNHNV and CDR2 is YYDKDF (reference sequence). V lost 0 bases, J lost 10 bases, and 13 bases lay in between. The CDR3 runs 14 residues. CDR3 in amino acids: CATSRDVGGSPQHF. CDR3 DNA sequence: TGTGCCACCAGCAGAGACGTGGGGGGCAGCCCCCAGCATTTT.

Written as DNA, the CDR3 is TGCAGCGGTATTCCCGGGAACTCCTACGAGCAGTACTTC. It codes for CSGIPGNSYEQYF. This rearrangement joins TRBV29-1 to TRBJ2-7; possible D gene TRBD2, 5 bases. V was pared by 7 bases and J by 0 bases, with 13 bases between. Per the germline V gene, CDR1 is SQVTM and CDR2 is ANQGSEA. CDR3 length equals 13 residues.

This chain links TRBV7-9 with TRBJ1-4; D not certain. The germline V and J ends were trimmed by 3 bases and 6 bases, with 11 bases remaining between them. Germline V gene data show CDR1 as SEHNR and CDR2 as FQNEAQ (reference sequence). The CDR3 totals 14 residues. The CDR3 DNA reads TGTGCCAGCAGCTTGGCAGGCACCTATGAAAAACTGTTTTTT. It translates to CASSLAGTYEKLFF.

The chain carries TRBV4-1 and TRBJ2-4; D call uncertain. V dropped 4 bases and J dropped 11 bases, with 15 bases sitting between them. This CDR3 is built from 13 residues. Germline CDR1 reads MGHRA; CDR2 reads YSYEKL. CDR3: CASSRIALALQYF. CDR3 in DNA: TGCGCCAGCAGCCGTATCGCTCTCGCCCTTCAGTACTTC.

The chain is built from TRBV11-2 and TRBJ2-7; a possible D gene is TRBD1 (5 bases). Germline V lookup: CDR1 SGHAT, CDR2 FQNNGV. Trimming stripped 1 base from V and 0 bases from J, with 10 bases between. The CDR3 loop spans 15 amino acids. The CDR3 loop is CASSLVGQASYEQYF. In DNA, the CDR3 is TGTGCCAGCAGCTTAGTGGGGCAGGCCTCCTACGAGCAGTACTTC. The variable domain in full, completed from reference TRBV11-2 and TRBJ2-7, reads EAGVAQSPRYKIIEKRQSVAFWCNPISGHATLYWYQQILGQGPKLLIQFQNNGVVDDSQLPKDRFSAERLKGVDSTLKIQPAKLEDSAVYLCASSLVGQASYEQYFGPGTRLTVT.

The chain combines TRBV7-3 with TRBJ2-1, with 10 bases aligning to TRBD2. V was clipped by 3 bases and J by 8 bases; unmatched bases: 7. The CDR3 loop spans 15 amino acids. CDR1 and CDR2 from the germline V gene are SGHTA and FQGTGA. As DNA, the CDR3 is TGTGCCAGCAGCTTTACTAGCGGGGCGTTGGATGAGCAGTTCTTC. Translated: CASSFTSGALDEQFF.

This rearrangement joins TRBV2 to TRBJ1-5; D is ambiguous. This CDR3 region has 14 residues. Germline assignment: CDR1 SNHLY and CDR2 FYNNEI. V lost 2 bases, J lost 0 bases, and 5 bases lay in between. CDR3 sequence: CASSETVSNQPQHF. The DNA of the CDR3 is TGTGCCAGCAGTGAAACAGTTAGCAATCAGCCCCAGCATTTT.

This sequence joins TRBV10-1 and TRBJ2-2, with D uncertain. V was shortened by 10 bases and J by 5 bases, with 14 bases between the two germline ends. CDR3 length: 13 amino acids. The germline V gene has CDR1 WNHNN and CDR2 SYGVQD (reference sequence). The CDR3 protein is CATSSYLTGELFF. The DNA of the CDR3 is TGCGCCACCTCGTCATACCTTACCGGGGAGCTGTTTTTT.

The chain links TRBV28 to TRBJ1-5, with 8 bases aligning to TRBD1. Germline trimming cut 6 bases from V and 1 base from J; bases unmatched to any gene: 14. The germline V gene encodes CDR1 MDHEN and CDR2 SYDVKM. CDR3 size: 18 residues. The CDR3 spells CASSPGTGSSRSNQPQHF. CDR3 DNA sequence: TGTGCCAGCAGCCCCGGGACAGGTAGCAGTCGGAGCAATCAGCCCCAGCATTTT.

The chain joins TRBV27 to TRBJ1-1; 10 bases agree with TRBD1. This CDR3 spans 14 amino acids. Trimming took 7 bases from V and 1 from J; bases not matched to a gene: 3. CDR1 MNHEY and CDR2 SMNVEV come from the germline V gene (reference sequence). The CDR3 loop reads CASKTGGANTEAFF. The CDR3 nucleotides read TGTGCCAGCAAGACAGGGGGCGCGAACACTGAAGCTTTCTTT.